The 21 T cell receptor beta chains given below trace back to one sample, sequenced in a study of T cell responses to AZD1222 COVID-19 vaccine. Clones were read by immunoSEQ multiplex PCR, and TCRdb kept only the in-frame ones, dropping some. The sample lists 150,000 or so clones, about 88% occurring once. This material consisted of peripheral blood, taken on day 0 of AZD1222 vaccination. The receptors were sampled from an adult in good health.

The chain has TRBV6-1 and TRBJ2-7; D is uncertain. In germline, CDR1 is MNHNS, CDR2 SASEGT. The CDR3 runs 13 residues. V lost 2 bases to trimming and J lost 2 bases, with 7 bases between them. CDR3 nucleotides: TGTGCCAGCAGTGAATCCCGAGCCTACGAGCAGTACTTC. Protein: CASSESRAYEQYF.

The chain joins TRBV6-5 to TRBJ1-1, with a weak D call TRBD1 (5 bases). V lost 6 bases to trimming and J lost 1 base, with 15 bases between them. Germline CDR1 MNHEY, CDR2 SVGAGI. This CDR3 is built from 15 residues. The chain's CDR3 is CASSYLPGGNTEAFF. The CDR3 bases are TGTGCCAGCAGCTACCTCCCTGGGGGGAACACTGAAGCTTTCTTT.

Notes on this clone: Other DNA sequences in the sample encode the same CDR3. The V and J genes are TRBV12-3 or TRBV12-4 and TRBJ1-1; D possibly corresponds to TRBD1 (6 bases). V lost 5 bases, J lost 0 bases, and 7 bases lay in between. The CDR3 is 13 amino acids. Here the CDR3 reads CASSRTVNTEAFF. CDR3 DNA: TGTGCCAGCAGTCGGACAGTGAACACTGAAGCTTTCTTT.

The CDR3 DNA sequence: TGTGCCAGCAGCCCTGCAGGGGCGGTAGAGCAGTACTTC. Protein product: CASSPAGAVEQYF. This chain links TRBV7-7 with TRBJ2-7; a possible D gene is TRBD1 (6 bases). Germline CDR1 SSHAT, CDR2 FNYEAQ (reference sequence). The CDR3 has 13 residues. The V end lost 5 bases, the J end lost 7 bases, and 15 bases lay between the germline ends.

The chain links TRBV3-1 (or the pseudogene TRBV3-2) to TRBJ2-7; 10 bases line up with TRBD1. J was trimmed by 5 bases and V by 1 base; bases with no gene match: 2. Germline V gives CDR1 LGHDT, CDR2 YNNKEL (reference sequence). The CDR3 has 14 amino acids. As DNA, the CDR3 is TGTGCCAGCAGCCAAGTGACAGGGGGCCACGAGCAGTACTTC. Translated: CASSQVTGGHEQYF.

This clone has a count of ten or more. The gene calls are TRBV7-2 and TRBJ2-4, with TRBD1 matching over 7 bases. Germline V gene lookup returns CDR1 SGHTA and CDR2 FQGNSA. V shed 5 bases, J shed 8 bases, and the junction held 6 bases outside the gene matches. This CDR3 comprises 13 residues. As DNA, the CDR3 is TGTGCCAGCAGCAAGCAGACAGGGTACATTCAGTACTTC. It codes for CASSKQTGYIQYF.

This chain joins TRBV14 and TRBJ1-1; D is ambiguous. Per germline, CDR1 SGHDN and CDR2 FVKESK. V lost 0 bases, J lost 3 bases, and 5 bases lay in between. The CDR3 extends over 13 amino acids. The CDR3 loop is CASSQDYDTEAFF. Written as DNA, the CDR3 is TGTGCCAGCAGCCAAGATTATGACACTGAAGCTTTCTTT.

V usage is TRBV2 and J usage is TRBJ2-2; tentative D call: TRBD1 (5 bases). V lost 7 bases and J 6 bases, leaving 18 bases between the germline ends. Germline lookup yields CDR1 SNHLY and CDR2 FYNNEI. This CDR3 comprises 15 residues. Written as DNA, the CDR3 is TGTGCCAGCAAAGAAGGTATCAGGGCGGCCGGGGAGCTGTTTTTT. Translated, it gives CASKEGIRAAGELFF.

The chain is built from TRBV4-1 and TRBJ1-2, with 12 bases fitting TRBD1. With 0 bases clipped from V and 5 bases from J, the junction kept 7 bases outside the gene matches. CDR3 length: 17 residues. Germline V gene sequence: CDR1 MGHRA, CDR2 YSYEKL. CDR3 region: CASSQDYRDRGLYGYTF. CDR3 DNA sequence: TGCGCCAGCAGCCAAGATTATAGGGACAGGGGGCTTTATGGCTACACCTTC.

V and J are TRBV19 and TRBJ1-4; D is ambiguous. The CDR3 contains 14 residues. V was trimmed by 6 bases and J by 5 bases, leaving 13 bases between them. CDR1 LNHDA and CDR2 SQIVND come from the germline V gene (reference sequence). The CDR3 region has the DNA TGTGCCAGTAGCGCGCGGGCCTCGAATGAAAAACTGTTTTTT. As protein: CASSARASNEKLFF.

As regards this clone: Other DNA sequences of this sample code for an identical CDR3. The V gene is TRBV7-8, the J gene TRBJ1-1; no clear D. There are 14 residues in the CDR3. V lost 1 base and J 2 bases, leaving 8 bases between the germline ends. Per germline, CDR1 SGHVS and CDR2 FQNEAQ. The CDR3 region is CASSLGTANTEAFF. The CDR3, as DNA: TGTGCCAGCAGCTTAGGAACAGCCAACACTGAAGCTTTCTTT.

The chain couples TRBV12-5 to TRBJ2-7, with 7 positions matching TRBD1. V was pared by 1 base and J by 4 bases, with 4 bases of the junction left unmatched. The germline V gene has CDR1 LGHNT and CDR2 FRNRAP. This CDR3 is built from 14 residues. In nucleotides, the CDR3 is TGTGCTAGTGGTTTGGACCTGACAGGGTACGAGCAGTACTTC. It codes for CASGLDLTGYEQYF. The complete variable domain, with remaining parts taken from reference TRBV12-5 and TRBJ2-7, reads DARVTQTPRHKVTEMGQEVTMRCQPILGHNTVFWYRQTMMQGLELLAYFRNRAPLDDSGMPKDRFSAEMPDATLATLKIQPSEPRDSAVYFCASGLDLTGYEQYFGPGTRLTVT.

J is TRBJ2-5 and V is TRBV6-1; D is unclear. Trimming cost V 1 base and J 8 bases, with 11 bases left between them. From germline, CDR1 is MNHNS and CDR2 SASEGT. The CDR3 consists of 13 residues. The CDR3 bases are TGTGCCAGCAGTGAAGTTGGGCAGGTAACCCAGTACTTC. It yields the protein CASSEVGQVTQYF.

The chain combines TRBV2 with TRBJ1-5; D is unclear. Trimming left V 7 bases short and J 0 bases short, with 10 bases between. Germline assignment: CDR1 SNHLY and CDR2 FYNNEI. The CDR3 has 14 residues. The CDR3 region has the DNA TGTGCCAGCAAGCCGGGTTATAGCAATCAGCCCCAGCATTTT. Protein: CASKPGYSNQPQHF.

This clone has only one observation. This chain links TRBV6-5 with TRBJ1-6, with D hard to call. Germline values: CDR1 MNHEY, CDR2 SVGAGI. The CDR3 contains 13 residues. Between the trimmed V and J ends, which lost 0 bases and 6 bases, there was a span of 3 bases. CDR3 loop: CASSYSVNSPLHF. Here the CDR3 DNA reads TGTGCCAGCAGTTACTCGGTTAATTCACCCCTCCACTTT.

The rearrangement links TRBV7-3 to TRBJ2-7; D gene uncertain. Germline loops: CDR1 SGHTA, CDR2 FQGTGA. CDR3 length equals 14 residues. Trimming stripped 1 base from V and 2 bases from J, with 9 bases between. The CDR3 sequence: CASSLNGGPYEQYF. CDR3 coding DNA: TGTGCCAGCAGCTTAAACGGCGGACCCTACGAGCAGTACTTC. The variable domain in full, completed from reference TRBV7-3 and TRBJ2-7, reads GAGVSQTPSNKVTEKGKYVELRCDPISGHTALYWYRQSLGQGPEFLIYFQGTGAADDSGLPNDRFFAVRPEGSVSTLKIQRTERGDSAVYLCASSLNGGPYEQYFGPGTRLTVT.

The CDR3 DNA sequence: TGTGCCACCAGCTCTCTGGTGGGGGGCGCAGATACGCAGTATTTT. It is translated as CATSSLVGGADTQYF. V is TRBV24-1 and J is TRBJ2-3, with D tentatively TRBD1 or TRBD2 (6 bases each). V lost 7 bases and J lost 4, with 17 bases in between. The germline V gene has CDR1 KGHDR and CDR2 SFDVKD. This CDR3 is built from 15 residues.

The chain links TRBV7-2 to TRBJ2-1; 8 bases line up with TRBD2. Germline V lookup: CDR1 SGHTA, CDR2 FQGNSA. J was trimmed by 4 bases and V by 1 base; bases with no gene match: 6. This CDR3 has 16 amino acids. Here the CDR3 reads CASSLGPGLVYNEQFF. CDR3 sequence (DNA): TGTGCCAGCAGCTTAGGCCCGGGACTAGTTTACAATGAGCAGTTCTTC.

This chain uses TRBV9 with TRBJ2-5; D is ambiguous. The ends were cut back, 0 bases at V and 5 bases at J, with 11 bases in the middle. Germline V lookup: CDR1 SGDLS, CDR2 YYNGEE. CDR3 size: 14 residues. The CDR3 is CASSVASAAETQYF. For the CDR3, the DNA is TGTGCCAGCAGCGTAGCGAGCGCTGCGGAGACCCAGTACTTC. Complete variable domain (other parts from reference TRBV9 and TRBJ2-5): DSGVTQTPKHLITATGQRVTLRCSPRSGDLSVYWYQQSLDQGLQFLIQYYNGEERAKGNILERFSAQQFPDLHSELNLSSLELGDSALYFCASSVASAAETQYFGPGTRLLVL.

V is TRBV2 and J is TRBJ2-5; D may correspond to TRBD1 or TRBD2 (7 bases each). The V end was cut by 7 bases, the J end by 5 bases, with 20 bases between. CDR1 is SNHLY, CDR2 FYNNEI, per germline. The CDR3 runs to 15 residues. The CDR3 region is CASTTAGQNSETQYF. The CDR3 coding sequence is TGTGCCAGCACAACAGCGGGACAGAACTCGGAGACCCAGTACTTC.

This chain uses TRBV2 with TRBJ2-3; the match to TRBD2 covers 13 bases. V shed 4 bases, J shed 1 base, and the junction held 5 bases outside the gene matches. CDR3 length: 17 amino acids. The V gene's germline CDR1 is SNHLY and CDR2 FYNNEI. The CDR3 DNA reads TGTGCCAGCAGTGTACTAGCGGGGGGGCCGCGCACAGATACGCAGTATTTT. It yields the protein CASSVLAGGPRTDTQYF.